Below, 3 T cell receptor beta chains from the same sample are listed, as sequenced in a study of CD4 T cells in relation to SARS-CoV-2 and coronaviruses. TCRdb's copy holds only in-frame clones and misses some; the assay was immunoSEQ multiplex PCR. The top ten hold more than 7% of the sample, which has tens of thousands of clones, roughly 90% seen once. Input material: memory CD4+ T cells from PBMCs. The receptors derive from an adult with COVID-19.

The CDR3 nucleotides read TGTGCCAGCAGCTTGGGCGGGGGCTTGGGTTCACCCCTCCACTTT. Translated: CASSLGGGLGSPLHF. V and J are TRBV7-2 and TRBJ1-6; D might be TRBD1 (6 bases). Germline lookup yields CDR1 SGHTA and CDR2 FQGNSA. The length of the CDR3 is 15 residues. The germline V and J ends were trimmed by 3 bases and 9 bases, with 15 bases remaining between them.

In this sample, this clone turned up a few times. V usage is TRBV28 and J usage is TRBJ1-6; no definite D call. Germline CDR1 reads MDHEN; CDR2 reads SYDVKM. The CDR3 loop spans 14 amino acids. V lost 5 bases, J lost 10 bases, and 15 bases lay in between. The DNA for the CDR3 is TGTGCCAGCAGTCCCCGGATAGCGAAGTCACCCCTCCACTTT. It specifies CASSPRIAKSPLHF.

The CDR3 loop reads CASSPLKLTANTEAFF. The CDR3 region has the DNA TGTGCCAGCAGCCCATTAAAACTGACGGCGAACACTGAAGCTTTCTTT. The chain uses TRBV5-6 and TRBJ1-1; D unresolved. CDR1 SGHDT and CDR2 YYEEEE come from the germline V gene. Trimming cost V 4 bases and J 1 base, with 17 bases left between them. The CDR3 loop spans 16 amino acids.